The 27 T cell receptor beta chains in this list originate from one sample, sequenced in a study of T-cell reconstitution after alpha-beta-depleted transplantation in children. The TCRbeta library was prepared with unique molecular identifiers. TCRdb redid the calling of the PCR reads with MiXCR, one entry per CDR3 protein. The sample records around 680,000 distinct CDR3 sequences, roughly 17% being singletons. The starting material was PBMCs from the stem cell graft donor, obtained from the stem cell graft. The receptors stem from a human donor who donated a stem cell graft to a child with acute myeloid leukemia.

This clonotype occurred a few times. The chain has TRBV6-1 and TRBJ1-1; D gene unclear. The CDR3 runs to 14 residues. Germline CDR1 is MNHNS and CDR2 is SASEGT. Trimming left V 6 bases short and J 0 bases short, with 11 bases between. CDR3 loop: CASSERAVNTEAFF. The CDR3 region has the DNA TGTGCCAGCAGCGAACGGGCAGTGAACACTGAAGCTTTCTTT.

The chain couples TRBV4-3 to TRBJ2-7; 7 nucleotides agree with TRBD1. With V trimmed by 1 base and J by 4 bases, 13 bases remained unmatched. CDR3 size: 17 residues. The V gene's germline CDR1 is LGHNA and CDR2 YSLEER. CDR3 protein: CASSQALDRVQPYEQYF. DNA for the CDR3: TGCGCCAGCAGCCAAGCCCTCGACAGGGTGCAACCTTACGAGCAGTACTTC.

This clonotype came up many times. The chain is built from TRBV20-1 and TRBJ1-2, with no clear D. Between the trimmed V and J ends, which lost 5 bases and 0 bases, there was a span of 22 bases. CDR1 and CDR2 from the germline V gene are DFQATT and SNEGSKA (reference sequence). This CDR3 comprises 17 residues. DNA of the CDR3: TGCAGTGCTCCTCGGAGACCAACGACCGGGGCTAACTATGGCTACACCTTC. Its translation: CSAPRRPTTGANYGYTF.

This clonotype was recorded many times. The chain combines TRBV12-3 or TRBV12-4 with TRBJ1-2; D perhaps matches TRBD1 (5 bases). V was cut by 4 bases and J by 0 bases, with 6 bases left in between. The CDR3 covers 13 residues. The CDR3 sequence is CASSSGPNYGYTF. For the CDR3, the DNA is TGTGCCAGCAGTTCGGGACCTAACTATGGCTACACCTTC.

This clonotype has a count of ten or more. The gene calls are TRBV7-3 and TRBJ2-1; possibly TRBD2 for D (6 bases). The CDR3 consists of 15 residues. Germline CDR1 SGHTA, CDR2 FQGTGA. Trimming took 4 bases from V and 2 from J, leaving 12 bases between them. CDR3 protein: CASSYRGGTYNEQFF. DNA for the CDR3: TGTGCCAGCAGCTATAGGGGAGGCACCTACAATGAGCAGTTCTTC.

This clonotype was observed a few times. This chain uses TRBV20-1 with TRBJ2-5, with TRBD2 identical over 7 bases. Germline V lookup: CDR1 DFQATT, CDR2 SNEGSKA (reference sequence). This CDR3 is 12 amino acids long. V shed 6 bases, J shed 0 bases, and the junction held 1 base outside the gene matches. CDR3 in DNA: TGCAGTGCCGGGACTAACCAAGAGACCCAGTACTTC. Encoded protein: CSAGTNQETQYF.

This clonotype was counted many times. V is TRBV9 and J is TRBJ2-7, with 12 bases aligning to TRBD1. The CDR3 contains 16 residues. The ends lost 3 bases at V and 5 bases at J; junction bases unmatched: 9. The germline V gene has CDR1 SGDLS and CDR2 YYNGEE. This CDR3 is CASSGGTGGGIHEQYF. The CDR3 nucleotides are TGTGCCAGCAGCGGAGGGACAGGGGGCGGTATCCACGAGCAGTACTTC.

About this clonotype itself: A clone one base away is much larger, so this may be a read error. The chain combines TRBV7-2 with TRBJ2-5; D not resolved. The CDR3 consists of 13 residues. Germline V lookup: CDR1 SGHTA, CDR2 FQGNSA. V shed 5 bases and J shed 5 bases, with 12 bases lying between them. The CDR3 nucleotides read TGTGCCAGCAGCAGAGGACCGTCCGAGACCCAGTACTTC. Its translation is CASSRGPSETQYF.

The chain is built from TRBV7-2 and TRBJ1-5; no clear D gene. Trimming took 8 bases from V and 5 from J, leaving 19 bases between them. Germline values: CDR1 SGHTA, CDR2 FQGNSA. The CDR3 extends over 15 amino acids. The CDR3 loop reads CASGSRAAGYQPQHF. CDR3 bases: TGTGCCAGCGGCTCTAGGGCAGCAGGTTATCAGCCCCAGCATTTT.

For the CDR3, the DNA is TGTGCCAGCAGCCCCCGGACAGGGAACACAGATACGCAGTATTTT. Translated, it gives CASSPRTGNTDTQYF. This chain links TRBV7-3 with TRBJ2-3, with 8 bases lining up with TRBD1. CDR3 length: 15 amino acids. Germline V CDR1 and CDR2: SGHTA, FQGTGA. The junction had 6 bases not matched to a gene; V was cut back by 5 bases and J by 2 bases.

The chain is built from TRBV24-1 and TRBJ2-7; D is possibly TRBD1 (6 bases). The germline V and J ends were trimmed by 3 bases and 4 bases, with 9 bases remaining between them. The CDR3 spans 13 residues. Germline values: CDR1 KGHDR, CDR2 SFDVKD. The DNA of the CDR3 is TGTGCCACCAGTGATAACAGGGCTTACGAGCAGTACGTC. Protein: CATSDNRAYEQYV.

In this sample, this clonotype turned up many times. The V and J genes are TRBV9 and TRBJ2-3; D may be TRBD1 (6 bases). The germline V and J ends were trimmed by 6 bases and 0 bases, with 20 bases remaining between them. Germline V gene data show CDR1 as SGDLS and CDR2 as YYNGEE. This CDR3 region has 17 residues. CDR3 protein: CASKGVTGTFSTDTQYF. CDR3 nucleotide sequence: TGTGCCAGCAAGGGTGTTACAGGGACCTTTAGCACAGATACGCAGTATTTT.

This clonotype was detected ten times or more. The chain couples TRBV20-1 to TRBJ2-1; 10 bases are a match to TRBD2. The CDR3 is made up of 14 amino acids. V gave up 5 bases and J gave up 1 base; unmatched junction bases: 2. Germline V gene data show CDR1 as DFQATT and CDR2 as SNEGSKA (reference sequence). The CDR3 loop is CSAVAGGSYNEQFF. CDR3 bases: TGCAGTGCTGTAGCGGGGGGATCCTACAATGAGCAGTTCTTC.

This clonotype appeared a few times. The rearrangement uses TRBV5-1 and TRBJ1-1, with TRBD1 as a possible D gene (5 bases). V dropped 4 bases and J dropped 3 bases, with 10 bases sitting between them. CDR1 is SGHRS and CDR2 is YFSETQ in the germline V gene. The CDR3 is made up of 13 amino acids. The CDR3 DNA reads TGCGCCAGCAGCCGACAGCCAGACACTGAAGCTTTCTTT. Its translation is CASSRQPDTEAFF.

About this clonotype: Sequence at one end of the junction differs from germline and may be a read error. The chain is built from TRBV20-1 and TRBJ2-1; 10 bases fit TRBD2. CDR1 DFQATT and CDR2 SNEGSKA come from the germline V gene (reference sequence). There are 17 residues in the CDR3. The chain's CDR3 is CCASAIGSGGAGDEQFF. CDR3 coding DNA: TGCTGTGCTAGCGCAATCGGAAGCGGGGGGGCCGGGGATGAGCAGTTCTTC.

This clonotype has at least ten counts. This chain links TRBV28 with TRBJ2-7, with D uncertain. CDR1 and CDR2 (germline): MDHEN, SYDVKM. This CDR3 has 13 residues. The V and J ends lost 1 base and 5 bases respectively, with 9 bases between them. The DNA of the CDR3 is TGTGCCAGCAGTTTATCAGGTTTCCACGAGCAGTACGTC. Translated: CASSLSGFHEQYV.

The chain is built from TRBV12-3 or TRBV12-4 and TRBJ2-5, with no clear D. V dropped 3 bases and J dropped 4 bases, with 6 bases sitting between them. This CDR3 comprises 12 residues. The CDR3 region is CASSFPRETQYF. The CDR3, as DNA: TGTGCCAGCAGTTTTCCCAGAGAGACCCAGTACTTC.

The rearrangement uses TRBV5-1 and TRBJ2-5; no reliable D call. V was shortened by 4 bases and J by 0 bases, with 16 bases between the two germline ends. The CDR3 contains 16 residues. Germline V gene sequence: CDR1 SGHRS, CDR2 YFSETQ. As DNA, the CDR3 is TGCGCCAGCAGCCCTCAAAGGACGGAACACCAAGAGACCCAGTACTTC. As protein: CASSPQRTEHQETQYF.

A few counts support this clonotype. The chain combines TRBV5-5 with TRBJ1-2; TRBD1 matches at 10 bases. CDR1 and CDR2 from the germline V gene are SGHKS and YYEKEE (reference sequence). J was trimmed by 3 bases and V by 0 bases; bases with no gene match: 8. The CDR3 spans 17 residues. Here the CDR3 DNA reads TGTGCCAGCAGCTTGGACGGACAGGGGGGGGTCGACTATGGCTACACCTTC. As protein: CASSLDGQGGVDYGYTF.

The chain uses TRBV12-3 or TRBV12-4 and TRBJ1-1; D is ambiguous. The V end lost 6 bases, the J end lost 7 bases, and 12 bases lay between the germline ends. The CDR3 totals 12 residues. CDR3 in amino acids: CASSPGRDEAFF. CDR3 DNA: TGTGCCAGCAGCCCCGGGAGGGATGAAGCTTTCTTT.

This clonotype was seen repeatedly, ten times or more. V gene TRBV20-1 combines with J gene TRBJ2-1; possible D gene TRBD2, 6 bases. Germline CDR1 reads DFQATT; CDR2 reads SNEGSKA (reference sequence). The CDR3 totals 13 residues. V lost 3 bases, J lost 10 bases, and 16 bases lay in between. CDR3 sequence (DNA): TGCAGTGCTAGGAAAGTAGGGGACTCCGAGCAGTTCTTC. Translated: CSARKVGDSEQFF.

This chain joins TRBV6-1 and TRBJ2-1; perhaps TRBD1 as D (6 bases). V lost 1 base and J 10 bases, leaving 11 bases between the germline ends. Germline V gives CDR1 MNHNS, CDR2 SASEGT. The CDR3 length is 13 residues. CDR3 bases: TGTGCCAGCAGTGAAGAATTTAGGGGGGAGCAGTTCTTC. This sequence encodes CASSEEFRGEQFF.

This clonotype came up many times. The chain combines TRBV20-1 with TRBJ1-5, with D hard to call. CDR3 length equals 14 residues. V was clipped by 6 bases and J by 0 bases, with 12 bases between them. CDR1 and CDR2 (germline): DFQATT, SNEGSKA (reference sequence). CDR3: CSAQRAYSNQPQHF. The CDR3 DNA is TGCAGTGCCCAAAGGGCCTATAGCAATCAGCCCCAGCATTTT.

The table lists this clonotype with many counts. The chain joins TRBV5-1 to TRBJ1-1; 8 bases match TRBD1. V lost 4 bases, J lost 6 bases, and 8 bases stayed unmatched. There are 14 residues in the CDR3. The germline V gene encodes CDR1 SGHRS and CDR2 YFSETQ. CDR3 residues: CASSPGQGRAEAFF. CDR3 sequence (DNA): TGCGCCAGCAGCCCCGGACAGGGAAGGGCTGAAGCTTTCTTT.

This clonotype appeared many times. The chain is built from TRBV29-1 and TRBJ2-4; no clear D. Between the trimmed V and J ends, which lost 3 bases and 7 bases, there was a span of 13 bases. The CDR3 loop spans 13 amino acids. Germline values: CDR1 SQVTM, CDR2 ANQGSEA. The CDR3 protein is CSVEGRAPNIQYF. CDR3 nucleotide sequence: TGCAGCGTTGAGGGAAGGGCCCCCAACATTCAGTACTTC.

This clonotype was recorded many times. This chain uses TRBV7-2 with TRBJ1-2, with D possibly matching TRBD1 (5 bases). Germline V gives CDR1 SGHTA, CDR2 FQGNSA. There are 14 residues in the CDR3. V was shortened by 1 base and J by 3 bases, with 9 bases between the two germline ends. The CDR3 region is CASSLGQGHYGYTF. CDR3 bases: TGTGCCAGCAGCTTAGGGCAGGGACACTATGGCTACACCTTC.

The chain has TRBV7-9 and TRBJ1-1, with D unresolved. CDR3 length: 13 residues. CDR1 is SEHNR, CDR2 FQNEAQ, per germline (reference sequence). V was clipped by 5 bases and J by 11 bases, with 18 bases between them. The CDR3: CASSAVVESRAFF. CDR3 in DNA: TGTGCCAGCAGCGCTGTGGTGGAAAGCAGGGCTTTCTTT. The whole variable domain, remainder taken from reference TRBV7-9 and TRBJ1-1, is DTGVSQNPRHKITKRGQNVTFRCDPISEHNRLYWYRQTLGQGPEFLTYFQNEAQLEKSRLLSDRFSAERPKGSFSTLEIQRTEQGDSAMYLCASSAVVESRAFFGQGTRLTVV.